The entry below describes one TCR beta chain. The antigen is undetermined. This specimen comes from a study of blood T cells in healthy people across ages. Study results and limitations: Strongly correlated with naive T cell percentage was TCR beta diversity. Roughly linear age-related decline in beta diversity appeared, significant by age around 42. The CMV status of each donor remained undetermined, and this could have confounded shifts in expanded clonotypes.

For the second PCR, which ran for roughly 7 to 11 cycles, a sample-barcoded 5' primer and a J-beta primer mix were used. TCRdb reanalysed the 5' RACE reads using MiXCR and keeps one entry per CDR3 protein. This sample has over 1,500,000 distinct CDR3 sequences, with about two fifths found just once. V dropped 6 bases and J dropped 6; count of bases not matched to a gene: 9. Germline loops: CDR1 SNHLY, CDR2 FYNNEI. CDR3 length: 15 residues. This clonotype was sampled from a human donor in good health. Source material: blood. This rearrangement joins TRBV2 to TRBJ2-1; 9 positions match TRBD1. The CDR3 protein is CASRRDRVGSNEQFF. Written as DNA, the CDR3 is TGTGCCAGCAGACGGGACAGGGTAGGCAGCAATGAGCAGTTCTTC.